This T cell receptor beta chain derives from a study of technical replicates of blood from four donors. The CDR3 is 16 residues long. Looked up from germline, CDR1 is SGHRS and CDR2 is YFSETQ. After removal of 0 bases from V and 2 bases from J, the junction contained 8 bases not matched to a gene. Using immunoSEQ multiplex PCR, the repertoire was profiled, and TCRdb retains in-frame clones only, with some absent. The sample carries about 80,000 clones, 97% recorded once. The source material was T cells isolated from PBMCs. The TCR sequence derives from a human donor in good health. V and J are TRBV5-1 and TRBJ2-7, with 7 bases aligning to TRBD2. The CDR3 is CASSLAPGGAPYEQYF. CDR3 coding DNA: TGCGCCAGCAGCTTGGCGCCGGGAGGCGCACCCTACGAGCAGTACTTC.